This T cell receptor beta chain was found in a study of human T cells and chemical hapten exposure. Background on the study: The study lasted approximately 25 weeks, and patients were dosed weekly with diphenylcyclopropenone on the scalp throughout.

Of note for this clonotype: Its antigen is unknown.

TCRdb reanalysed the RACE reads using MiXCR and keeps one entry per CDR3 protein. The sample lists about 120,000 distinct CDR3 sequences, roughly 13% seen once, with about 3% in the top ten. V lost 6 bases, J lost 2 bases, and 14 bases stayed unmatched. Germline V gives CDR1 SQVTM, CDR2 ANQGSEA. CDR3 length equals 17 residues. Study-wide results and limits: Patch test score tracked positively with PT1 expanded TCR counts. Expanded TCRs produced significantly more large CDR3 similarity clusters than controls did.

Indicated time point: pre-sensitization, week 0. The treatment denotes: therapeutic diphenylcyclopropenone sensitization with weekly scalp DPC. This TCR derives from a woman between 18 and 29 years old with alopecia areata. Some clones in this sample may be carry-over from other donors' samples. Sequenced here: whole blood, sampled in connection with sensitization to the hapten diphenylcyclopropenone (DPC). V and J are TRBV29-1 and TRBJ2-5; 11 bases are a match to TRBD1. The CDR3 sequence: CSVDRDRGTSPQETQYF. The CDR3 DNA follows: TGCAGCGTAGACCGGGACAGGGGGACGTCCCCGCAAGAGACCCAGTACTTC. The full variable domain, completed using reference TRBV29-1 and TRBJ2-5, is SAVISQKPSRDICQRGTSLTIQCQVDSQVTMMFWYRQQPGQSLTLIATANQGSEATYESGFVIDKFPISRPNLTFSTLTVSNMSPEDSSIYLCSVDRDRGTSPQETQYFGPGTRLLVL.